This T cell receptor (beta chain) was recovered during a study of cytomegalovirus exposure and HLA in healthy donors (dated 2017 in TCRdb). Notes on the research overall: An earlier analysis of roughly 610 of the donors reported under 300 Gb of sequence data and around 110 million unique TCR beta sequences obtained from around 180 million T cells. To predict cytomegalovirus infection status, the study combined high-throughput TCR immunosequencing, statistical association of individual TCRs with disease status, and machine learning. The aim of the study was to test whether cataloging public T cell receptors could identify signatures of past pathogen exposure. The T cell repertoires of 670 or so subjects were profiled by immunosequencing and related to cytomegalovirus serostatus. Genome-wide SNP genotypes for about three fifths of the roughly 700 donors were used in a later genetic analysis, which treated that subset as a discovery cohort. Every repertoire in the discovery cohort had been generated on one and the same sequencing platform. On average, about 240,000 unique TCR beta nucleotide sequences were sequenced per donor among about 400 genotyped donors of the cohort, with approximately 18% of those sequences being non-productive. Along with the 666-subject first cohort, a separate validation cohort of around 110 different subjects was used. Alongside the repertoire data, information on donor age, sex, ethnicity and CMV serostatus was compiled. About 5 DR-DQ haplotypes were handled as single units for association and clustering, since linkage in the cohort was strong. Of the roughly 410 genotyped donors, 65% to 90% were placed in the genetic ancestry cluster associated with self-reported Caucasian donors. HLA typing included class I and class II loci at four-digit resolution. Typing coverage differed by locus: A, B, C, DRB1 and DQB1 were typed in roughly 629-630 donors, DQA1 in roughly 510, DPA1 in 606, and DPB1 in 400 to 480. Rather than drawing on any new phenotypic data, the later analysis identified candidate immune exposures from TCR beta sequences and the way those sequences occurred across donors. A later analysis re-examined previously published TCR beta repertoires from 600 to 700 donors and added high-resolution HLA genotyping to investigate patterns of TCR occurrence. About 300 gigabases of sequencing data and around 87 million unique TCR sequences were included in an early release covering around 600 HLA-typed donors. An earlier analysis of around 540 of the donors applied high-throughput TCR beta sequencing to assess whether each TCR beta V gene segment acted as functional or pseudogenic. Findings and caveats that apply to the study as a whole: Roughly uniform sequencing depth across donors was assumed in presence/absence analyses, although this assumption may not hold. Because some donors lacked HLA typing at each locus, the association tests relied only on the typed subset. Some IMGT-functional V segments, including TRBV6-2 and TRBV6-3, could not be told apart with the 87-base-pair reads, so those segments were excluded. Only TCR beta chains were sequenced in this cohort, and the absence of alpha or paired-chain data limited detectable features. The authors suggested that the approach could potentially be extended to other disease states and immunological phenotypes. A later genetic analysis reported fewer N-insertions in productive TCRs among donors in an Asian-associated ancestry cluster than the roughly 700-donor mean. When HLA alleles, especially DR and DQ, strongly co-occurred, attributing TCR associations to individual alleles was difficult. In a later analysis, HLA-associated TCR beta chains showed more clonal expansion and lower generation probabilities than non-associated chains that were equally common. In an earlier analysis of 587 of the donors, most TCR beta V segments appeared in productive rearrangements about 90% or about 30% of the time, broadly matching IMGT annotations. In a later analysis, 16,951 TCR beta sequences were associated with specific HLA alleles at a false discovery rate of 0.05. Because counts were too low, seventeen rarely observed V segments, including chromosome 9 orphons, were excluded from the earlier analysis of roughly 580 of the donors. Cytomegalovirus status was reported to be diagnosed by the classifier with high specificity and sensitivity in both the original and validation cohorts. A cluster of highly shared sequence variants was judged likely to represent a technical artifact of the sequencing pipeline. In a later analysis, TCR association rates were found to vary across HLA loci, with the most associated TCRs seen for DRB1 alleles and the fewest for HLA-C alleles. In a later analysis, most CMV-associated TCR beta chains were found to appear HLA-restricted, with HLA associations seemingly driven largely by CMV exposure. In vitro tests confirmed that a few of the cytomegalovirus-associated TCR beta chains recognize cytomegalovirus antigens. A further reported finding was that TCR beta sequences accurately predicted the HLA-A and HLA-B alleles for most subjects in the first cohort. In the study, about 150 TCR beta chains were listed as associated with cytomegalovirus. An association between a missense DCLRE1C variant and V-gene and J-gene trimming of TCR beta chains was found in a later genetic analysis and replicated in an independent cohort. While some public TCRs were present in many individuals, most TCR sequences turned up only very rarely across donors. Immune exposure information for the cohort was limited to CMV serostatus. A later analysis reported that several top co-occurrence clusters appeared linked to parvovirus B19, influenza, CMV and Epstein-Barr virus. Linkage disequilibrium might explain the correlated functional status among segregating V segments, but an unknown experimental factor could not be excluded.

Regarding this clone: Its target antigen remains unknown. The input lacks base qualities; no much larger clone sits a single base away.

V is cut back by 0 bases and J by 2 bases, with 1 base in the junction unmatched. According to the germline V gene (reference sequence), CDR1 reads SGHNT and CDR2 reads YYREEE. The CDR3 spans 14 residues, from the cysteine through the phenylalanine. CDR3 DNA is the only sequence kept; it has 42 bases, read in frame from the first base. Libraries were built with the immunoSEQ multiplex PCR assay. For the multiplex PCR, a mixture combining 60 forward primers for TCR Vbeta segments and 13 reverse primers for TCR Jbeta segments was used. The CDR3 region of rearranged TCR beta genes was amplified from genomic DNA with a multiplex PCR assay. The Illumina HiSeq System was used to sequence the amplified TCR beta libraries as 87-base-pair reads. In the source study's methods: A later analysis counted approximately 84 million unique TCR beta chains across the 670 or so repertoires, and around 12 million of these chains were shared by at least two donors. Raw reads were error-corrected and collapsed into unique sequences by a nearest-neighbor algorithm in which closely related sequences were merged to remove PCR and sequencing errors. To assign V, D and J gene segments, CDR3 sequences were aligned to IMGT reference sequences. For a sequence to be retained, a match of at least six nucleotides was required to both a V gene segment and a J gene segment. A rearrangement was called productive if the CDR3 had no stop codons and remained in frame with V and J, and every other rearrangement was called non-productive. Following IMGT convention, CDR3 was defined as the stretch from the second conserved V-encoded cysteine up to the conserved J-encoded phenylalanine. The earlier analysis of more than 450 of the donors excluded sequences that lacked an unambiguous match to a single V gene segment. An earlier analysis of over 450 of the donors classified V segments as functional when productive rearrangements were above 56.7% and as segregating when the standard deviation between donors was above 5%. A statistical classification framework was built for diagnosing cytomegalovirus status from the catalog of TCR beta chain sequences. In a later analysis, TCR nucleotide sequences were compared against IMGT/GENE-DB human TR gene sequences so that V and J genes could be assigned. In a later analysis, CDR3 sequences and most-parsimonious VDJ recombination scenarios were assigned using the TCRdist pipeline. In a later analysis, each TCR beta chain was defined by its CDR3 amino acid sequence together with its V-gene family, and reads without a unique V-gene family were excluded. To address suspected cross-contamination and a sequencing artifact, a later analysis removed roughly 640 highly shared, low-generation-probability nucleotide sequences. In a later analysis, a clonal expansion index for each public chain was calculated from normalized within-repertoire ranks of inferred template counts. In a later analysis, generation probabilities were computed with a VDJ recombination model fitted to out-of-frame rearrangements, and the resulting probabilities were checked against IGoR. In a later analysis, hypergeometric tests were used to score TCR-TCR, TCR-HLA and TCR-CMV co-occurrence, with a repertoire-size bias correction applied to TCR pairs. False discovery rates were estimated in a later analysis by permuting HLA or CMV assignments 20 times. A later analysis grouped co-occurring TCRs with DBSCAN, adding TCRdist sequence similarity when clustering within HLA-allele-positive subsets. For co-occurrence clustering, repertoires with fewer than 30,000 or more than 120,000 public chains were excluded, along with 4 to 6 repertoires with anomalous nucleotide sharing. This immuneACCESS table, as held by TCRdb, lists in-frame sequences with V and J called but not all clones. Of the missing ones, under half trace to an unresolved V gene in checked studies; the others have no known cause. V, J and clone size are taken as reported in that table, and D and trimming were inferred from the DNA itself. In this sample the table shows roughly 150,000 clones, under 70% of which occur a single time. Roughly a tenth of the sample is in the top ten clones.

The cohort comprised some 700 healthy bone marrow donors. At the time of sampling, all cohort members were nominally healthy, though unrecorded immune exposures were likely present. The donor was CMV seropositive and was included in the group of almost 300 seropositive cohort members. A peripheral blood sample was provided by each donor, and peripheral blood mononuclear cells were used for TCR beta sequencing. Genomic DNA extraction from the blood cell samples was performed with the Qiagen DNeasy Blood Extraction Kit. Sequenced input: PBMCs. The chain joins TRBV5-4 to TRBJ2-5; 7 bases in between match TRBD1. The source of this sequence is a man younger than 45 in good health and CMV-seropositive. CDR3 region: CASSLAGQQETQYF. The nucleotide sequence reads TGTGCCAGCAGCTTGGCGGGACAGCAAGAGACCCAGTACTTC. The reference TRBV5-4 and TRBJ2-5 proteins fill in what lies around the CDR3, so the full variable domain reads ETGVTQSPTHLIKTRGQQVTLRCSSQSGHNTVSWYQQALGQGPQFIFQYYREEENGRGNFPPRFSGLQFPNYSSELNVNALELDDSALYLCASSLAGQQETQYFGPGTRLLVL.